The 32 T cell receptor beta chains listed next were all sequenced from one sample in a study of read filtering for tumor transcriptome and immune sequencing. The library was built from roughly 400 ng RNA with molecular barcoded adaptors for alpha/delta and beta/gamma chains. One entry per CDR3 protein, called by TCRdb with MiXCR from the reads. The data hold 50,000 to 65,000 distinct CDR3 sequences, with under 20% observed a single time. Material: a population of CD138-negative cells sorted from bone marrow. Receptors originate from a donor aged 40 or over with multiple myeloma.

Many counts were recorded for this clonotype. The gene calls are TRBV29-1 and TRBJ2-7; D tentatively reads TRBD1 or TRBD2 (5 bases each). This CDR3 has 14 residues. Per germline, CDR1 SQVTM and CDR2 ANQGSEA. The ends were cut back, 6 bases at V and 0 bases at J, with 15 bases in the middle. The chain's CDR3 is CSVAGAGYSYEQYF. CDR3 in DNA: TGCAGCGTGGCCGGGGCAGGCTACTCCTACGAGCAGTACTTC.

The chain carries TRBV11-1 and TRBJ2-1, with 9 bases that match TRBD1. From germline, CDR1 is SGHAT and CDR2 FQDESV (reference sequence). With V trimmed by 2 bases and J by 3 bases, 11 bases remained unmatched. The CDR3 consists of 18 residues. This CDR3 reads CASSLYPRDRAFYNEQFF. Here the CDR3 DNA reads TGTGCCAGCAGCTTATATCCCCGGGACAGGGCCTTCTACAATGAGCAGTTCTTC.

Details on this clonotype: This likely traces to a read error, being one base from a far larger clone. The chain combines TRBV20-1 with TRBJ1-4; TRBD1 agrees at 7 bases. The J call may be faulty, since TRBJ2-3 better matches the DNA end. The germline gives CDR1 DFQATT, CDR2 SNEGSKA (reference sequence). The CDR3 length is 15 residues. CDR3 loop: CGANRDSLFTDTQYF. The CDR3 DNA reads TGCGGTGCAAATCGGGACAGCCTATTCACAGATACGCAGTATTTT.

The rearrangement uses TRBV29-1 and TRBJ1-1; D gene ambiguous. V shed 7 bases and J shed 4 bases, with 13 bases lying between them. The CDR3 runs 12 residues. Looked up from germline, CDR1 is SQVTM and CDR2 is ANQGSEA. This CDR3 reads CSAVRVSTEAFF. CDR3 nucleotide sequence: TGCAGCGCCGTACGGGTCAGCACTGAAGCTTTCTTT.

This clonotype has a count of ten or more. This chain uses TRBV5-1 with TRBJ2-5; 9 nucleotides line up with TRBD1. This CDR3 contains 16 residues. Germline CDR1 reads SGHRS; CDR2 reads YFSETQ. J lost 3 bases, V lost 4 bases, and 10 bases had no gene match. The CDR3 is CASSAWGQGTEETQYF. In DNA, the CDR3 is TGCGCCAGCAGCGCTTGGGGACAGGGAACCGAAGAGACCCAGTACTTC.

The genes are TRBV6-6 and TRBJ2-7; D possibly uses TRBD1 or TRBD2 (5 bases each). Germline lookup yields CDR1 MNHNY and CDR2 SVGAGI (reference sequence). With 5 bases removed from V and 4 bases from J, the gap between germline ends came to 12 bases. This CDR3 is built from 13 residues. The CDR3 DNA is TGTGCCAGCAGTCCACAGGCGGGTTACGAGCAGTACTTC. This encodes CASSPQAGYEQYF.

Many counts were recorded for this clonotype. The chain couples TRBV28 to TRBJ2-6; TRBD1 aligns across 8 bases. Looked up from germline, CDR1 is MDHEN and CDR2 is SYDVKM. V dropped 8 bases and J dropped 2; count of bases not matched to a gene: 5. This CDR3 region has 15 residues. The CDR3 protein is CASATQGAGANVLTF. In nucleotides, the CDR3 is TGTGCCAGCGCAACACAGGGGGCTGGGGCCAACGTCCTGACTTTC. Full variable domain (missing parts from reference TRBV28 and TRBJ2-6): DVKVTQSSRYLVKRTGEKVFLECVQDMDHENMFWYRQDPGLGLRLIYFSYDVKMKEKGDIPEGYSVSREKKERFSLILESASTNQTSMYLCASATQGAGANVLTFGAGSRLTVL.

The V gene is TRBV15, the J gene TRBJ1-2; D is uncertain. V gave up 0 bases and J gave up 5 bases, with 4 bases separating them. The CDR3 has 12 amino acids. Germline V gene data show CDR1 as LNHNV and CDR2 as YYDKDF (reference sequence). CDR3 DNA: TGTGCCACCAGCAGAGACGAATATGGCTACACCTTC. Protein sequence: CATSRDEYGYTF.

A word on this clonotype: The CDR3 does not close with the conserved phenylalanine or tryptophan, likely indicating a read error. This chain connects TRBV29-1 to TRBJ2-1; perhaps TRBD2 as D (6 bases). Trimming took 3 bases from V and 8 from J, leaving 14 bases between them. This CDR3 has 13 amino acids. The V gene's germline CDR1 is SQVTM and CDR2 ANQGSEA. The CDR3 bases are TGCAGCGTTGAGACGGGAGTACGCGATGAGCAGTTCTCC. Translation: CSVETGVRDEQFS.

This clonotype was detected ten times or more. CDR3 bases: TGTGCCAGCAGCTCAGGGAGGGGAGAGCAGTACTTC. Its translation is CASSSGRGEQYF. The rearrangement links TRBV12-3 or TRBV12-4 to TRBJ2-7; 7 bases align to TRBD2. This CDR3 is built from 12 residues. V shed 6 bases, J shed 7 bases, and the junction held 6 bases outside the gene matches.

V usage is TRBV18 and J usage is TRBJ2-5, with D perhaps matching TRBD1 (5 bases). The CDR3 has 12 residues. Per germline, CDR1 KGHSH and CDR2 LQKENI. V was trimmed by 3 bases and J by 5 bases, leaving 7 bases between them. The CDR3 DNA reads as TGTGCCAGCTCACCGAAGGGGGAGACCCAGTACTTC. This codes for CASSPKGETQYF.

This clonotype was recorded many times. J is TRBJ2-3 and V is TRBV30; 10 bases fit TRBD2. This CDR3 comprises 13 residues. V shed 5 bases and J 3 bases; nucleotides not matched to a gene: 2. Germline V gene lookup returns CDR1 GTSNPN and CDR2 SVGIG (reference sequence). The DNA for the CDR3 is TGTGCCTGGGAACTAGCGGGAACAGATACGCAGTATTTT. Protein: CAWELAGTDTQYF. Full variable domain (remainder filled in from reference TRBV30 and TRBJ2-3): SQTIHQWPATLVQPVGSPLSLECTVEGTSNPNLYWYRQAAGRGLQLLFYSVGIGQISSEVPQNLSASRPQDRQFILSSKKLLLSDSGFYLCAWELAGTDTQYFGPGTRLTVL.

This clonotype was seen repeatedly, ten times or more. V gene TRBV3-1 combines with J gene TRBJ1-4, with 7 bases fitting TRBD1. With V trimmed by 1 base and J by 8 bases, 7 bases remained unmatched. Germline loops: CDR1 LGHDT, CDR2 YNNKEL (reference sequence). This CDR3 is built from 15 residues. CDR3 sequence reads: CASSQVQGDGEKLFF. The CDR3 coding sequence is TGTGCCAGCAGCCAAGTCCAGGGGGACGGGGAAAAACTGTTTTTT.

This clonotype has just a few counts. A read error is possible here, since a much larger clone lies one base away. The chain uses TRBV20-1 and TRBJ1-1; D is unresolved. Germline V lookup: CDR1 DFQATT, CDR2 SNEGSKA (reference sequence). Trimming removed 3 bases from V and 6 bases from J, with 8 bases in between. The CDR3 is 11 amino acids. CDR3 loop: CSASGYAEAFF. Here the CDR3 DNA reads TGCAGTGCTAGCGGATACGCTGAAGCTTTCTTT.

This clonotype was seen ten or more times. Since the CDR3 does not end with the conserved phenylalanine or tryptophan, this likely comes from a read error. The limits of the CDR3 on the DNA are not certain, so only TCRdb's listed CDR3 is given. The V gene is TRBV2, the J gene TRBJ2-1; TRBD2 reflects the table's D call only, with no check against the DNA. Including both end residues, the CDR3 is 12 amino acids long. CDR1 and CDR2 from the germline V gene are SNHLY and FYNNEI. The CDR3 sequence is CASSGTSGTRWI.

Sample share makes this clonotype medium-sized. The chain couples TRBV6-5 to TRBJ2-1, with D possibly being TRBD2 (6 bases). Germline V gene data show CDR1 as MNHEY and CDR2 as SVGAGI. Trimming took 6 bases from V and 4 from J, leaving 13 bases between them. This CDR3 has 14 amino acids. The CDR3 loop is CASRSTRTYNEQFF. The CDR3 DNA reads TGTGCCAGCAGATCGACTAGGACTTACAATGAGCAGTTCTTC.

The DNA for the CDR3 is TGTGCCAGCAGCCCACGACAGGGGACGTCCTACGAGCAGTACTTC. It codes for CASSPRQGTSYEQYF. V usage is TRBV7-8 and J usage is TRBJ2-7, with 8 nucleotides matching TRBD1. The trim removed 5 bases at V and 1 base at J, leaving 7 bases unmatched. Germline CDR1 and CDR2: SGHVS and FQNEAQ. The CDR3 runs 15 residues.

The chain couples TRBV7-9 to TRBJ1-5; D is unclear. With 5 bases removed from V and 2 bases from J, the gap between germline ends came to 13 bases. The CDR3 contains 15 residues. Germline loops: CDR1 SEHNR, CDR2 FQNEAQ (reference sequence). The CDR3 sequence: CASSPSGGGNQPQHF. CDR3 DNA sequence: TGTGCCAGCAGCCCGAGTGGAGGAGGCAATCAGCCCCAGCATTTT. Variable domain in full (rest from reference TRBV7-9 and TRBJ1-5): DTGVSQNPRHKITKRGQNVTFRCDPISEHNRLYWYRQTLGQGPEFLTYFQNEAQLEKSRLLSDRFSAERPKGSFSTLEIQRTEQGDSAMYLCASSPSGGGNQPQHFGDGTRLSIL.

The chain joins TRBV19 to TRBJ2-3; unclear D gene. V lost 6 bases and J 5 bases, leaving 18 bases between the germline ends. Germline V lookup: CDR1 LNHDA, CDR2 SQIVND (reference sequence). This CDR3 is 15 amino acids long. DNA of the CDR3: TGTGCCAGTAGCTTCGGTGGAGCTCGTATAGATACGCAGTATTTT. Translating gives CASSFGGARIDTQYF. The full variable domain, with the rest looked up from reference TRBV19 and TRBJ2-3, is DGGITQSPKYLFRKEGQNVTLSCEQNLNHDAMYWYRQDPGQGLRLIYYSQIVNDFQKGDIAEGYSVSREKKESFPLTVTSAQKNPTAFYLCASSFGGARIDTQYFGPGTRLTVL.

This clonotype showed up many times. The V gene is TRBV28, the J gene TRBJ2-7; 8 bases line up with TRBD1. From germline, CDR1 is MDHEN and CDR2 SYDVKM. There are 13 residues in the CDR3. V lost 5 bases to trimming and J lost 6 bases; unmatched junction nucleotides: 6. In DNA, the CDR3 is TGTGCCAGCAGTGGACAGGGTCTCGTCGAGCAGTACTTC. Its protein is CASSGQGLVEQYF.

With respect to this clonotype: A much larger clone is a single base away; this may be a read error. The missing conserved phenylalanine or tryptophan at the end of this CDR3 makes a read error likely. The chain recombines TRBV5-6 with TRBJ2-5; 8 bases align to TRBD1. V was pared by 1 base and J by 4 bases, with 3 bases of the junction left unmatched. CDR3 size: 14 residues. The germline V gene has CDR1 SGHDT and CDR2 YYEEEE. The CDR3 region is CASSLRDRGETQYL. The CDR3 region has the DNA TGTGCCAGCAGCTTGCGAGACAGGGGAGAGACCCAGTACCTC.

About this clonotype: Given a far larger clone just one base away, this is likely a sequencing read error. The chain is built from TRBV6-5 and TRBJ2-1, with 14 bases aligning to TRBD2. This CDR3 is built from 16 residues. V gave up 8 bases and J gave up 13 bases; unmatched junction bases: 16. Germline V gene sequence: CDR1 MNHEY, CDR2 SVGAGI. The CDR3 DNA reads TGTGCCAGCGAGAAGACTAGCGGGGGGGTTTCGGAGACCCAGTTCTTC. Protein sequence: CASEKTSGGVSETQFF.

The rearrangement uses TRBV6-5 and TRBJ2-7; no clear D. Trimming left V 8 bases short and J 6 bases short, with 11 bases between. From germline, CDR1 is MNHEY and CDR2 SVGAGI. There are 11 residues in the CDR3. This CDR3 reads CASRGPVEQYF. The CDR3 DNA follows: TGTGCCAGCCGAGGTCCCGTCGAGCAGTACTTC.

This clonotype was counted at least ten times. CDR3 nucleotides: TGTGCCAGTAGATTGACTAGCGGGAGCGCCGGGGAGCTGTTTTTT. Amino acid sequence: CASRLTSGSAGELFF. The chain couples TRBV19 to TRBJ2-2, with 12 bases fitting TRBD2. There are 15 residues in the CDR3. J lost 6 bases, V lost 6 bases, and 5 bases had no gene match. Per the germline V gene, CDR1 is LNHDA and CDR2 is SQIVND (reference sequence).

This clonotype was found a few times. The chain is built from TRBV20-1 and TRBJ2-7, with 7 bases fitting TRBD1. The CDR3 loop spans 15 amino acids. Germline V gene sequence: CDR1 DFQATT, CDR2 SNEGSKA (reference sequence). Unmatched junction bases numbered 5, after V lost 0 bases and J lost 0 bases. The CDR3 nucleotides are TGCAGTGCTAGAGATGTACAGGGGAGCTCCTACGAGCAGTACTTC. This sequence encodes CSARDVQGSSYEQYF.

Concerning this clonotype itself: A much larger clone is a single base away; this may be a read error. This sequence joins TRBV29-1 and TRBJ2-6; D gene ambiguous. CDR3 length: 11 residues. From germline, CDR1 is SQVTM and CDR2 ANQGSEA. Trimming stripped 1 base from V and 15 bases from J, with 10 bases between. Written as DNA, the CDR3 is TGCAGCGTTGAAGGTCAGGTGGCCCTGACTTTC. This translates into CSVEGQVALTF. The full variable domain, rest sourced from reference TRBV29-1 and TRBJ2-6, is SAVISQKPSRDICQRGTSLTIQCQVDSQVTMMFWYRQQPGQSLTLIATANQGSEATYESGFVIDKFPISRPNLTFSTLTVSNMSPEDSSIYLCSVEGQVALTFGAGSRLTVL.

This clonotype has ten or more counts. Here the CDR3 reads CASSLLQGANEQFF. The CDR3 DNA reads as TGTGCCAGCAGTTTATTACAGGGGGCAAATGAGCAGTTCTTC. This chain connects TRBV12-3 or TRBV12-4 to TRBJ2-1; 9 nucleotides match TRBD1. The V and J ends lost 2 bases and 7 bases, in that order; junction bases with no gene match: 3. CDR3 length: 14 residues.

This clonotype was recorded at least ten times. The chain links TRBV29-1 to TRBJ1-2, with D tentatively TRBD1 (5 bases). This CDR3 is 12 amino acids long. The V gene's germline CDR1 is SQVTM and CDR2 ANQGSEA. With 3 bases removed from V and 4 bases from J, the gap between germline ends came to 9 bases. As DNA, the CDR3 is TGCAGCGTTGACGCAGGGATCTATGGCTACACCTTC. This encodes CSVDAGIYGYTF.

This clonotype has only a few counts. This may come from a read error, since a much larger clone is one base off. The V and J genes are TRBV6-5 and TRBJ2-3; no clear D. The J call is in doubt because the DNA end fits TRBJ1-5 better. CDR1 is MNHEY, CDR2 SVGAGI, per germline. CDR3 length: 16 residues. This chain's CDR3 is CASSYSGGTAGDTQHF. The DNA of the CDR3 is TGTGCCAGCAGTTACTCTGGCGGAACAGCTGGAGATACGCAGCATTTT.

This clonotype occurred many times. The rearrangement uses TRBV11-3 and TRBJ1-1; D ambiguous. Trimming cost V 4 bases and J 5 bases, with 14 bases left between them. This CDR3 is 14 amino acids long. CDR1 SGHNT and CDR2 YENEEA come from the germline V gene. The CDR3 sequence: CASSYTARRTEAFF. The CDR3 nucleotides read TGTGCCAGCAGCTATACGGCCCGAAGGACTGAAGCTTTCTTT.

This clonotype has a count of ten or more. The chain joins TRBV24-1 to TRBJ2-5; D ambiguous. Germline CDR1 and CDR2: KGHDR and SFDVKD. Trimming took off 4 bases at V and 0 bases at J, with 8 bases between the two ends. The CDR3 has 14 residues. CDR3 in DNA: TGTGCCACCAGTGACTATCAGTACCAAGAGACCCAGTACTTC. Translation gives CATSDYQYQETQYF.

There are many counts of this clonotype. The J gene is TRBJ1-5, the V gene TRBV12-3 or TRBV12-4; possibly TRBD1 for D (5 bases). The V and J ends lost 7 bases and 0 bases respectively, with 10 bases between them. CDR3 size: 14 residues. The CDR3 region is CASTTDSSNQPQHF. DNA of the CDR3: TGTGCCAGCACCACCGACAGTAGCAATCAGCCCCAGCATTTT.